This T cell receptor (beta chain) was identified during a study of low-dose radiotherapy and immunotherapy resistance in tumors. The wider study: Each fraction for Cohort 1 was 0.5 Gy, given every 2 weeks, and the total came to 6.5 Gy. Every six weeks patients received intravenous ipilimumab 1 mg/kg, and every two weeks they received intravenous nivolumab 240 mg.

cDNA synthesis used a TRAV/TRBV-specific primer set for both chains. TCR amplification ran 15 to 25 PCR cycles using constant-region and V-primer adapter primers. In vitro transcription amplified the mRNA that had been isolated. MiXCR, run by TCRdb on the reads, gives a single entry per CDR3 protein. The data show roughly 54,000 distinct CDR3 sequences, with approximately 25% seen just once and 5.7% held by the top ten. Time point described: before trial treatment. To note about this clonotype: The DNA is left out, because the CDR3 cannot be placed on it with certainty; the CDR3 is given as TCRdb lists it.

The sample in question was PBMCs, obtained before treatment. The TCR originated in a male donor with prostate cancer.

CDR3 amino acids: CASSLGGTGDTGELFFF. This chain uses TRBV5-1 with TRBJ2-2; whether TRBD1, the table's D call, matches the DNA was not checked. The CDR3 has 17 amino acids, counting both end residues. The germline V gene has CDR1 SGHRS and CDR2 YFSETQ.